What follows are 31 T cell receptor beta chains derived from one specimen sequenced in a study of blood T cells in healthy people across ages. Alongside a J-beta primer mix, a sample-barcoded 5' primer served in a second PCR lasting roughly 6 to 11 cycles. TCRdb re-called the 5' RACE reads through MiXCR, storing one row per CDR3 protein. The data contain 780,000 or so distinct CDR3 sequences, around half of them seen just once; the ten biggest clones take up approximately 41%. The sequenced material came from blood. The receptors come from an elderly man in good health.

This clonotype showed up just once. The rearrangement uses TRBV24-1 and TRBJ2-5; no reliable D call. The closer fit of TRBJ2-7 to the DNA end suggests the J call may be wrong. The CDR3 has 12 residues. The germline gives CDR1 KGHDR, CDR2 SFDVKD. In DNA, the CDR3 is TGTGCCACCAGCATACTTTTCTACGAGCAGTACTTC. It encodes CATSILFYEQYF.

The V call is TRBV6-5, the J call TRBJ2-5; 12 nucleotides agree with TRBD2. The closer fit of TRBJ2-7 to the DNA end suggests the J call may be wrong. There are 15 residues in the CDR3. CDR1 MNHEY and CDR2 SVGAGI come from the germline V gene. The CDR3 protein is CASSTTSGSFNEQYF. CDR3 nucleotides: TGTGCCAGCAGTACGACTAGCGGGAGTTTCAACGAGCAGTACTTC.

The chain links TRBV27 to TRBJ1-2, with 7 bases identical to TRBD1. This CDR3 has 14 residues. V dropped 4 bases and J dropped 8; count of bases not matched to a gene: 10. Germline V gene data show CDR1 as MNHEY and CDR2 as SMNVEV (reference sequence). The CDR3 protein is CASSWDSGGEGYTF. The CDR3 region has the DNA TGTGCCAGCAGTTGGGACAGTGGGGGTGAAGGCTACACCTTC.

The chain links TRBV24-1 to TRBJ2-1, with D perhaps matching TRBD1 (6 bases). CDR3 size: 12 residues. The V gene lost 5 bases and the J gene lost 9 bases, with 10 bases spanning the gap. CDR1 and CDR2 (germline): KGHDR, SFDVKD. The CDR3 nucleotides read TGTGCCACCAGTGCGACAGGTATTGAGCAGTTCTTC. Translated: CATSATGIEQFF.

The chain recombines TRBV20-1 with TRBJ2-4; TRBD2 matches 11 bases. The end of the DNA fits TRBJ2-7 better, so the J call may be wrong. This CDR3 has 15 residues. From germline, CDR1 is DFQATT and CDR2 SNEGSKA (reference sequence). The CDR3: CSASRIAGGPYEQYF. The DNA of the CDR3 is TGCAGTGCTTCACGTATAGCGGGAGGGCCATACGAGCAGTACTTC.

The chain combines TRBV6-1 with TRBJ1-5, with 9 bases identical to TRBD1. Germline-derived CDR1 and CDR2 are MNHNS and SASEGT. The CDR3 covers 16 residues. With 6 bases clipped from V and 6 bases from J, the junction kept 12 bases outside the gene matches. CDR3 sequence: CASRETGGLVSQPQHF. In nucleotides, the CDR3 is TGTGCCAGCAGGGAGACAGGGGGTTTAGTAAGTCAGCCCCAGCATTTT.

The CDR3 DNA sequence: TGTGCCATCATGGGCCAGGGCTACACCTTC. Translating it yields CAIMGQGYTF. The V gene is TRBV10-3, the J gene TRBJ1-2; D gene unclear. The CDR3 has 10 residues. V lost 7 bases, J lost 8 bases, and 8 bases lay in between. Germline V gene lookup returns CDR1 ENHRY and CDR2 SYGVKD.

The rearrangement joins TRBV20-1 to TRBJ2-7, with 10 bases lining up with TRBD2. Germline V gives CDR1 DFQATT, CDR2 SNEGSKA (reference sequence). CDR3 length: 16 amino acids. V was pared by 3 bases and J by 3 bases, with 11 bases of the junction left unmatched. As DNA, the CDR3 is TGCAGTGCTAGTAGCCTAGCGGGAGCGGGGGTCTACGAGCAGTACTTC. Amino acid sequence: CSASSLAGAGVYEQYF.

The chain employs TRBV29-1 and TRBJ1-2; 7 nucleotides align to TRBD1. V shed 0 bases and J 4 bases; nucleotides not matched to a gene: 11. The CDR3 length is 16 residues. Germline CDR1 SQVTM, CDR2 ANQGSEA. CDR3 DNA sequence: TGCAGCGTTGAAGAAGACCCCCCCGACAGGGCCTATGGCTACACCTTC. This codes for CSVEEDPPDRAYGYTF. The full variable domain, with the rest looked up from reference TRBV29-1 and TRBJ1-2, is SAVISQKPSRDICQRGTSLTIQCQVDSQVTMMFWYRQQPGQSLTLIATANQGSEATYESGFVIDKFPISRPNLTFSTLTVSNMSPEDSSIYLCSVEEDPPDRAYGYTFGSGTRLTVV.

The chain is built from TRBV10-3 and TRBJ2-5, with D possibly matching TRBD2 (5 bases). There are 14 residues in the CDR3. The V gene's germline CDR1 is ENHRY and CDR2 SYGVKD. Trimming cost V 4 bases and J 4 bases, with 13 bases left between them. Written as DNA, the CDR3 is TGTGCCATCAGTGCCACTTCTGAGGGAGAGACCCAGTACTTC. It yields the protein CAISATSEGETQYF.

The chain recombines TRBV2 with TRBJ2-1, with TRBD1 matching 7 bases. CDR3 length: 15 residues. In germline, CDR1 is SNHLY, CDR2 FYNNEI. The J segment lost 8 bases and the V segment lost 3 bases, leaving 10 bases of the junction unmatched. The CDR3 loop is CASSDGQVPRDEQFF. CDR3 coding DNA: TGTGCCAGCAGTGATGGACAGGTCCCTAGGGATGAGCAGTTCTTC.

The gene calls are TRBV10-3 and TRBJ2-1; D call uncertain. CDR3 length: 14 amino acids. Trimming took off 0 bases at V and 7 bases at J, with 10 bases between the two ends. Germline V CDR1 and CDR2: ENHRY, SYGVKD. CDR3: CAISESTVRNEQFF. The CDR3 coding sequence is TGTGCCATCAGTGAGTCGACGGTCCGGAATGAGCAGTTCTTC.

CDR3 in amino acids: CSVEGQGIHGYTF. The DNA of the CDR3 is TGCAGCGTTGAGGGACAGGGGATCCATGGCTACACCTTC. The chain links TRBV29-1 to TRBJ1-2; 10 bases align to TRBD1. CDR1 and CDR2 from the germline V gene are SQVTM and ANQGSEA. V gave up 3 bases and J gave up 6 bases; unmatched junction bases: 4. CDR3 length: 13 residues. Based on the CDR3 plus reference TRBV29-1 and TRBJ1-2, the full variable domain is SAVISQKPSRDICQRGTSLTIQCQVDSQVTMMFWYRQQPGQSLTLIATANQGSEATYESGFVIDKFPISRPNLTFSTLTVSNMSPEDSSIYLCSVEGQGIHGYTFGSGTRLTVV.

The V call is TRBV7-8, the J call TRBJ2-5; D gene uncertain. The CDR3 runs 16 residues. The V gene lost 5 bases and the J gene lost 4 bases, with 20 bases spanning the gap. Germline CDR1 and CDR2: SGHVS and FQNEAQ. CDR3 nucleotide sequence: TGTGCCAGCAGCCCCCCCTGGGCGCCCTTAGGAGAGACCCAGTACTTC. Translated, it gives CASSPPWAPLGETQYF.

The V call is TRBV4-2, the J call TRBJ2-1; D is undetermined. The length of the CDR3 is 18 residues. Germline CDR1 is LGHNA and CDR2 is YNFKEQ. Deletions cut 0 bases from V and 0 bases from J, with 15 bases between. CDR3 protein: CASSQELVGASSYNEQFF. The CDR3 region has the DNA TGTGCCAGCAGCCAAGAACTTGTCGGCGCGAGCTCCTACAATGAGCAGTTCTTC.

This sequence joins TRBV9 and TRBJ1-2; D ambiguous. This CDR3 is built from 14 residues. V gave up 3 bases and J gave up 2 bases, with 11 bases separating them. From germline, CDR1 is SGDLS and CDR2 YYNGEE. CDR3 nucleotide sequence: TGTGCCAGCAGCGAGCTTGTTGGGAACTATGGCTACACCTTC. This gives the protein CASSELVGNYGYTF.

This clonotype was counted a few times. This chain uses TRBV25-1 with TRBJ1-5; no reliable D call. The germline V gene encodes CDR1 MGHDK and CDR2 SYGVNS. CDR3 length equals 14 residues. V was pared by 1 base and J by 8 bases, with 12 bases between. CDR3 DNA: TGTGCCAGCAGTGAATCCGGTCCTCGGGAGCCCCAGCATTTT. Amino acids: CASSESGPREPQHF.

The chain carries TRBV12-3 or TRBV12-4 and TRBJ2-5; 9 nucleotides line up with TRBD1. This CDR3 region has 14 residues. The ends lost 4 bases at V and 2 bases at J; junction bases unmatched: 2. CDR3 sequence reads: CASSSGTGQETQYF. CDR3 sequence (DNA): TGTGCCAGCAGTTCCGGGACAGGGCAAGAGACCCAGTACTTC.

This clonotype was found a few times. This chain links TRBV25-1 with TRBJ2-7; D is unclear. Germline CDR1 is MGHDK and CDR2 is SYGVNS. With 0 bases removed from V and 0 bases from J, the gap between germline ends came to 6 bases. The CDR3 has 14 residues. In nucleotides, the CDR3 is TGTGCCAGCAGTGAATATGGGAACTCCTACGAGCAGTACTTC. Amino acid sequence: CASSEYGNSYEQYF.

The chain recombines TRBV5-5 with TRBJ1-4; tentative D call: TRBD1 (5 bases). CDR1 is SGHKS, CDR2 YYEKEE, per germline (reference sequence). V shed 0 bases and J shed 4 bases, with 10 bases lying between them. There are 15 residues in the CDR3. The CDR3 protein is CASSLGGAHNEKLFF. The CDR3 DNA reads as TGTGCCAGCAGCTTGGGAGGGGCCCATAATGAAAAACTGTTTTTT.

This clonotype was counted a single time. CDR3 loop: CSAIRFEVSSYNEQFF. CDR3 DNA sequence: TGCAGTGCGATTCGGTTTGAGGTGAGCTCCTACAATGAGCAGTTCTTC. The chain combines TRBV20-1 with TRBJ2-1; D ambiguous. CDR3 length: 16 residues. Looked up from germline, CDR1 is DFQATT and CDR2 is SNEGSKA (reference sequence). V was trimmed by 6 bases and J by 0 bases, leaving 18 bases between them.

This clonotype came up a few times. The V call is TRBV7-2, the J call TRBJ2-6; D may be TRBD1 (5 bases). V was pared by 6 bases and J by 0 bases, with 18 bases between. Germline values: CDR1 SGHTA, CDR2 FQGNSA. The CDR3 runs to 18 residues. The CDR3 coding sequence is TGTGCCAGCAGTCTAGGGGCCATGTTGATCTCTGGGGCCAACGTCCTGACTTTC. Amino acids: CASSLGAMLISGANVLTF.

CDR3 DNA: TGCGCCAGCAGCTTGGCTCCCCTCATTCGGTACGAGCAGTACTTC. Translated, it gives CASSLAPLIRYEQYF. The chain is built from TRBV5-1 and TRBJ2-5, with D hard to call. The J call may not be correct, given that the DNA end is closer to TRBJ2-7. This CDR3 has 15 amino acids. CDR1 is SGHRS, CDR2 YFSETQ, per germline.

The sample holds a few counts of this clonotype. The rearrangement joins TRBV19 to TRBJ1-5, with D unclear. Per germline, CDR1 LNHDA and CDR2 SQIVND (reference sequence). The CDR3 has 14 residues. The V end lost 3 bases, the J end lost 5 bases, and 11 bases lay between the germline ends. This CDR3 is CASSIEGGDQPQHF. DNA for the CDR3: TGTGCCAGTAGTATCGAAGGTGGGGATCAGCCCCAGCATTTT.

The chain uses TRBV7-3 and TRBJ2-7; possibly TRBD1 or TRBD2 for D (7 bases each). From germline, CDR1 is SGHTA and CDR2 FQGTGA. V was pared by 5 bases and J by 3 bases, with 17 bases between. CDR3 length equals 15 residues. DNA of the CDR3: TGTGCCAGCAGCCCGACCCCAGGGGGGGTCTACGAGCAGTACTTC. As protein: CASSPTPGGVYEQYF.

The chain joins TRBV29-1 to TRBJ2-5; D may be TRBD1 (5 bases). Trimming removed 4 bases at V and 11 bases at J, with 17 bases between. This CDR3 is built from 12 residues. CDR1 and CDR2 from the germline V gene are SQVTM and ANQGSEA. The DNA for the CDR3 is TGCAGCGTTGCGAGACAGTTAAAGGAGCAGTACTTC. Translated, it gives CSVARQLKEQYF. The entire variable domain, with the rest obtained from reference TRBV29-1 and TRBJ2-5, is as follows: SAVISQKPSRDICQRGTSLTIQCQVDSQVTMMFWYRQQPGQSLTLIATANQGSEATYESGFVIDKFPISRPNLTFSTLTVSNMSPEDSSIYLCSVARQLKEQYFGPGTRLLVL.

The chain recombines TRBV6-5 with TRBJ2-5, with TRBD2 matching over 8 bases. The V segment lost 7 bases and the J segment 7 bases; nucleotides outside the gene matches: 8. The CDR3 sequence is 13 residues long. Germline V gene sequence: CDR1 MNHEY, CDR2 SVGAGI. The CDR3 nucleotides read TGTGCCAGCAAGGCGGACGGGAGGGGGACCCAGTACTTC. Translating it yields CASKADGRGTQYF.

The V call is TRBV13, the J call TRBJ2-5; 8 bases fit TRBD2. Germline V gene sequence: CDR1 PRHDT, CDR2 FYEKMQ (reference sequence). This CDR3 is built from 14 residues. V was pared by 6 bases and J by 11 bases, with 14 bases of the junction left unmatched. In DNA, the CDR3 is TGTGCCAGCAGTACAGGGACTAGGGGCAATGAGCAGTACTTC. Protein: CASSTGTRGNEQYF.

The table lists this clonotype with a count of one. This chain uses TRBV4-2 with TRBJ1-4; 10 nucleotides match TRBD1. The germline gives CDR1 LGHNA, CDR2 YNFKEQ. The CDR3 is 18 amino acids. The junction had 12 bases not matched to a gene; V was cut back by 4 bases and J by 4 bases. The CDR3, as DNA: TGTGCCAGCAGCCTTTCGAGTGGACAGGGGGGTATTAATGAAAAACTGTTTTTT. It yields the protein CASSLSSGQGGINEKLFF.

DNA for the CDR3: TGTGCCAGCTCGCCCTTAGCGGTCGCCTACAATGAGCAGTACTTC. It encodes CASSPLAVAYNEQYF. The chain uses TRBV18 and TRBJ2-1; maybe TRBD2 (6 bases). The J call may be in error: the DNA end matches TRBJ2-7 better. Germline assignment: CDR1 KGHSH and CDR2 LQKENI. The CDR3 is 15 residues long.

This clonotype was observed a single time. The chain employs TRBV3-1 and TRBJ2-2; TRBD1 aligns across 7 bases. With 1 base clipped from V and 4 bases from J, the junction kept 9 bases outside the gene matches. CDR1 and CDR2 (germline): LGHDT, YNNKEL (reference sequence). The CDR3 length is 17 residues. CDR3 in DNA: TGTGCCAGCAGCCAAGTAGGGGGACAGACAACCACCGGGGAGCTGTTTTTT. This gives the protein CASSQVGGQTTTGELFF.